Below, 9 T cell receptor beta chains from the same sample are listed, as sequenced in a study of cytomegalovirus exposure and HLA in healthy donors. Profiling relied on immunoSEQ multiplex PCR, and the TCRdb table lists in-frame clones only, not all of them. The table shows 130,000 to 150,000 clones, with just over 90% occurring only once. The sequenced sample was PBMCs. The receptors shown here come from a man between 18 and 35 years old in good health and CMV-seronegative.

The chain has TRBV6-5 and TRBJ1-2; the D is unclear. Between the trimmed V and J ends, which lost 0 bases and 4 bases, there was a span of 12 bases. CDR1 is MNHEY and CDR2 is SVGAGI in the germline V gene. The CDR3 sequence is 15 residues long. CDR3 region: CASSYSREATYGYTF. The DNA of the CDR3 is TGTGCCAGCAGTTACTCGAGAGAGGCCACCTATGGCTACACCTTC.

The chain recombines TRBV10-3 with TRBJ2-5, with 9 bases matching TRBD2. J was trimmed by 2 bases and V by 6 bases; bases with no gene match: 7. This CDR3 is built from 15 residues. Per germline, CDR1 ENHRY and CDR2 SYGVKD. The DNA for the CDR3 is TGTGCCATCAGCCGTTCTCTAGCGGGGCAAGAGACCCAGTACTTC. Its translation: CAISRSLAGQETQYF.

The count of this clone is one. The chain couples TRBV11-2 to TRBJ2-3; D remains ambiguous. Trimming removed 2 bases from V and 0 bases from J, with 9 bases in between. This CDR3 is 15 amino acids long. CDR1 is SGHAT, CDR2 FQNNGV, per germline. CDR3 region: CASSLFGGSTDTQYF. CDR3 DNA: TGTGCCAGCAGCTTATTTGGCGGTAGCACAGATACGCAGTATTTT.

V and J are TRBV27 and TRBJ2-3, with TRBD2 matching 8 bases. This CDR3 is built from 15 residues. V trimming: 2 bases; J trimming: 2 bases; junction bases outside the gene matches: 3. The germline V gene encodes CDR1 MNHEY and CDR2 SMNVEV (reference sequence). CDR3 loop: CASSLRGRNTDTQYF. CDR3 DNA sequence: TGTGCCAGCAGTTTACGCGGGAGGAACACAGATACGCAGTATTTT.

This clone was recorded once. The V call is TRBV7-9, the J call TRBJ2-1; a weak D match, TRBD2 (6 bases). Trimming removed 10 bases at V and 7 bases at J, with 20 bases between. The CDR3 consists of 14 residues. The germline gives CDR1 SEHNR, CDR2 FQNEAQ (reference sequence). CDR3 in DNA: TGTGCCACTAACGATGCGGGGATAAGTAATGAGCAGTTCTTC. Translating it yields CATNDAGISNEQFF.

A few counts support this clone. This chain's CDR3 is CASSYSPGNGEQYV. CDR3 in DNA: TGTGCCAGCAGTTACTCCCCGGGGAACGGGGAGCAGTACGTC. The chain couples TRBV6-6 to TRBJ2-7, with D tentatively TRBD2 (5 bases). Germline-derived CDR1 and CDR2 are MNHNY and SVGAGI (reference sequence). V lost 0 bases and J 7 bases, leaving 13 bases between the germline ends. The CDR3 is 14 residues long.

The V call is TRBV28, the J call TRBJ1-4, with D perhaps TRBD1 (5 bases). This CDR3 has 13 amino acids. Germline CDR1 and CDR2: MDHEN and SYDVKM. Trimming removed 5 bases from V and 5 bases from J, with 9 bases in between. CDR3 protein: CASSRGGNEKLFF. DNA for the CDR3: TGTGCCAGCAGTCGCGGGGGAAATGAAAAACTGTTTTTT.

This clone showed up just once. The chain has TRBV9 and TRBJ1-1; 7 nucleotides agree with TRBD1. V trimming: 0 bases; J trimming: 4 bases; junction bases outside the gene matches: 9. CDR1 SGDLS and CDR2 YYNGEE come from the germline V gene. This CDR3 is 16 amino acids long. The CDR3 sequence: CASSVGTGHRSTEAFF. For the CDR3, the DNA is TGTGCCAGCAGCGTAGGGACAGGACATCGGTCCACTGAAGCTTTCTTT.

V and J are TRBV10-2 and TRBJ2-3, with 8 nucleotides matching TRBD2. From germline, CDR1 is WSHSY and CDR2 SAAADI. This CDR3 comprises 16 residues. The V and J ends lost 3 bases and 5 bases, in that order; junction bases with no gene match: 10. The chain's CDR3 is CASSDAGRVAGDTQYF. Written as DNA, the CDR3 is TGCGCCAGCAGTGACGCCGGGAGGGTAGCGGGAGATACGCAGTATTTT.